This TCR beta chain was sequenced in a study of radiotherapy plus CTLA-4 blockade in lung cancer. Libraries were prepared by immunoSEQ multiplex PCR; TCRdb keeps only in-frame clonotypes and omits some of them. The profile covers more than 90,000 clones, with 70% to 90% appearing a single time and 4.9% taken by the ten largest. Germline V lookup: CDR1 SNHLY, CDR2 FYNNEI. Trimming at V came to 5 bases and at J to 1 base, leaving 3 bases not matched to a gene. The CDR3 covers 15 residues. The sequenced sample was peripheral blood, obtained from a patient treated with radiotherapy plus ipilimumab. The receptor was derived from a human donor with non-small cell lung cancer that progressed on radiotherapy plus ipilimumab. The chain recombines TRBV2 with TRBJ1-3; 9 bases line up with TRBD1. The CDR3 nucleotides read TGTGCCAGCAGTCGGGACAGGGCATCTGGAAACACCATATATTTT. This sequence encodes CASSRDRASGNTIYF.